Reported below is one T cell receptor (beta chain). Repertoires were generated with immunoSEQ multiplex PCR, while TCRdb's copy carries only in-frame clones and drops some. This table has some 74,000 clones, 75% to 85% appearing once. The data were taken from a study of T cell responses to AZD1222 COVID-19 vaccine. Per the germline V gene, CDR1 is SQVTM and CDR2 is ANQGSEA. V trimming: 4 bases; J trimming: 4 bases; junction bases outside the gene matches: 13. This CDR3 has 15 amino acids. The input for sequencing was peripheral blood, taken on day 0 of AZD1222 vaccination. The chain employs TRBV29-1 and TRBJ2-7, with 7 nucleotides matching TRBD1. This TCR derives from an adult in good health. CDR3 nucleotides: TGCAGCGTTGTATTGTCGGGACAGAGTGCTTACGAGCAGTACTTC. Protein: CSVVLSGQSAYEQYF.